The sequence of this TCR beta chain was determined in a study of response to subunit inactivated influenza vaccine. Trimming pared 4 bases from V and 8 bases from J, leaving 11 bases between. Per the germline V gene, CDR1 is MNHEY and CDR2 is SMNVEV (reference sequence). The CDR3 runs to 12 residues. TCRdb reanalysed the RT-PCR reads using MiXCR and keeps one entry per CDR3 protein. The sample lists 700,000 to 900,000 distinct CDR3 sequences, 21% occurring once. The V gene is TRBV27, the J gene TRBJ1-1, with D unclear. The sample was PBMCs from blood, taken 4 to 6 days after vaccination. This TCR came from a man aged 50 or older who received an inactivated influenza vaccine. The DNA for the CDR3 is TGTGCCAGCAGTTCAGACCTGATCGAAGCTTTCTTT. Its translation: CASSSDLIEAFF.